This note documents a single T cell receptor (beta chain) sequence. This sample is part of a study of T cell changes during pregnancy in multiple sclerosis. Measured with immunoSEQ multiplex PCR; TCRdb has only the in-frame clones, and not every one. Of roughly 60,000 clones detected, roughly 92% appear once; the ten largest clones hold roughly 1.5%. V was shortened by 5 bases and J by 2 bases, with 21 bases between the two germline ends. Germline V gives CDR1 SGHVS, CDR2 FQNEAQ. The CDR3 covers 17 residues. This specimen was peripheral blood, taken in the second trimester of pregnancy. The origin of this receptor is a female donor with multiple sclerosis, enrolled in a pregnancy study. V usage is TRBV7-8 and J usage is TRBJ1-2; maybe TRBD1 (5 bases). CDR3 sequence reads: CASSPTAIRQTNYGYTF. DNA for the CDR3: TGTGCCAGCAGCCCAACTGCCATCAGACAGACGAACTATGGCTACACCTTC.